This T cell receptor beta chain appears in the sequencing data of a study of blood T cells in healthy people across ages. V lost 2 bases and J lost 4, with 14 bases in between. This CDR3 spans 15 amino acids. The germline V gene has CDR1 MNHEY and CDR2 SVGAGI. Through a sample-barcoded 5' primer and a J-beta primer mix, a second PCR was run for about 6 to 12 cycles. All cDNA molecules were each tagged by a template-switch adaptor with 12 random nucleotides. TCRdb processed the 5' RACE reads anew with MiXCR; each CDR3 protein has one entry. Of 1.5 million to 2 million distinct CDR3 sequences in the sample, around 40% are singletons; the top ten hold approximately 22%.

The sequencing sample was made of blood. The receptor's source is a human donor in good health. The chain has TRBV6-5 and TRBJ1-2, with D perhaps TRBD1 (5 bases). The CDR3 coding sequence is TGTGCCAGCAGTTACGCAGAGGGGACTCGCTATGGCTACACCTTC. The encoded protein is CASSYAEGTRYGYTF.